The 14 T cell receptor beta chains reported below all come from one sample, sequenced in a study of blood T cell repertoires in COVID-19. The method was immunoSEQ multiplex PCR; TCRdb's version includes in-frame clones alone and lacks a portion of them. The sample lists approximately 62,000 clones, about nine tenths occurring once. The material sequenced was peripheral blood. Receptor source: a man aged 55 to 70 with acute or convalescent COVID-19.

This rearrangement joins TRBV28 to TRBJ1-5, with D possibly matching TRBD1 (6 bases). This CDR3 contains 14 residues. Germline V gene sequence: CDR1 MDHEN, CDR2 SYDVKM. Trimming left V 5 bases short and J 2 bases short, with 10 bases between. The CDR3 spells CASSRDNGNQPQHF. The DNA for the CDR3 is TGTGCCAGCAGTCGGGACAATGGCAATCAGCCCCAGCATTTT.

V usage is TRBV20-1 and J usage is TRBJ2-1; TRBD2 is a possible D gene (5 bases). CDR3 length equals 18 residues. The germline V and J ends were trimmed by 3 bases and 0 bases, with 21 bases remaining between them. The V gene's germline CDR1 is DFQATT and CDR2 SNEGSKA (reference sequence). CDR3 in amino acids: CSASGHLGARSSYNEQFF. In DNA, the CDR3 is TGCAGTGCTAGTGGCCATTTGGGAGCGAGAAGCTCCTACAATGAGCAGTTCTTC.

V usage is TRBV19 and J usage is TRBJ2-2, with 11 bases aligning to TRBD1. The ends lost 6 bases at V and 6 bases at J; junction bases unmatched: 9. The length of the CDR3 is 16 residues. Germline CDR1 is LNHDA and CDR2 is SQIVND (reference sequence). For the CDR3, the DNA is TGTGCCAGTAGCACCAATCCGGGACAGGGGGCCGGGGAGCTGTTTTTT. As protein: CASSTNPGQGAGELFF.

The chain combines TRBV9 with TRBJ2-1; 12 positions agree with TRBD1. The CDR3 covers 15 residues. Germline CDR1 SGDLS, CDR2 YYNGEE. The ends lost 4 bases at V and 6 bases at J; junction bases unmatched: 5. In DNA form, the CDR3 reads TGTGCCAGCAGCCTCCGGGACAGGGGGCTCAATGAGCAGTTCTTC. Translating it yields CASSLRDRGLNEQFF.

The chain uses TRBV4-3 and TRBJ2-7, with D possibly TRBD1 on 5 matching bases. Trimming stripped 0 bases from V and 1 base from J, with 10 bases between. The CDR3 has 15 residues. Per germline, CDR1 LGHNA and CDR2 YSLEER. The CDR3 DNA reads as TGCGCCAGCAGCCAAGAACCAGGGTGGTCCTACGAGCAGTACTTC. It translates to CASSQEPGWSYEQYF.

The CDR3 loop reads CSVAGTVQGGTDTQYF. DNA for the CDR3: TGCAGCGTTGCCGGAACGGTACAGGGGGGCACAGATACGCAGTATTTT. V and J are TRBV29-1 and TRBJ2-3; 8 bases align to TRBD1. Germline V gene data show CDR1 as SQVTM and CDR2 as ANQGSEA. The junction had 10 bases not matched to a gene; V was cut back by 4 bases and J by 1 base. The CDR3 is 16 residues long.

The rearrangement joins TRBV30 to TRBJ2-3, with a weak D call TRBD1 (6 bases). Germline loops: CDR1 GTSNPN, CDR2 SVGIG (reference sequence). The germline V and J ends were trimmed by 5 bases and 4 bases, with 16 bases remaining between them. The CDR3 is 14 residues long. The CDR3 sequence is CAWGRTVGPDTQYF. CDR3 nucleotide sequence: TGTGCCTGGGGTAGGACAGTGGGGCCAGATACGCAGTATTTT.

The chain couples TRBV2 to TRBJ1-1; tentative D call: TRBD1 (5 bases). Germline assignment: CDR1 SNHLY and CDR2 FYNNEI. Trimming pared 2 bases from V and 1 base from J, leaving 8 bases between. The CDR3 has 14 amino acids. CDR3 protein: CASSERGTNTEAFF. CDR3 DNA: TGTGCCAGCAGTGAACGGGGGACGAACACTGAAGCTTTCTTT.

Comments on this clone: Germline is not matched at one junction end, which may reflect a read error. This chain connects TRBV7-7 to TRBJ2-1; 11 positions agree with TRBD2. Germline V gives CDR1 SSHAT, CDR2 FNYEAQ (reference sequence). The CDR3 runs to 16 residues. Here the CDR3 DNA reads TGTGCTAGCAGCGTCAATAGCGGGAGGGCCAACAATGAGCAGTTCTTC. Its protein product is CASSVNSGRANNEQFF.

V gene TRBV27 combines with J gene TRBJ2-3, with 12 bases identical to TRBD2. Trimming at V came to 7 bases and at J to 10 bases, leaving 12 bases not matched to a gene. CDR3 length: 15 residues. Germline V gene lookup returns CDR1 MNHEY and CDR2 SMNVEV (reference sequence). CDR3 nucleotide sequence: TGTGCCAGCATTCCCATCGGGACTAGCGGGTTTTCGCAGTATTTT. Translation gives CASIPIGTSGFSQYF.

The chain's CDR3 is CASSFGGGNTEAFF. CDR3 in DNA: TGTGCCAGCAGCTTTGGGGGAGGGAACACTGAAGCTTTCTTT. The rearrangement links TRBV5-4 to TRBJ1-1; possibly TRBD1 for D (5 bases). The CDR3 extends over 14 amino acids. Trimming took off 2 bases at V and 1 base at J, with 9 bases between the two ends. Germline V lookup: CDR1 SGHNT, CDR2 YYREEE (reference sequence).

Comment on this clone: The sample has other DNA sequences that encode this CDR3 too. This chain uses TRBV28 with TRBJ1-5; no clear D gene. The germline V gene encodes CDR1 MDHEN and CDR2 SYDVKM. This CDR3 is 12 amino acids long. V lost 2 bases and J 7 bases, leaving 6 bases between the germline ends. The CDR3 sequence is CASSLNSQPQHF. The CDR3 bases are TGTGCCAGCAGTTTAAATAGCCAGCCCCAGCATTTT.

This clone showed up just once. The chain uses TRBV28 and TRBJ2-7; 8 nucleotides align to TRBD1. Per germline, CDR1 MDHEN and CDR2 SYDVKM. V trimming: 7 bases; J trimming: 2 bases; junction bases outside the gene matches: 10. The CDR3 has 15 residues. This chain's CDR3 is CASIAGQGSTYEQYF. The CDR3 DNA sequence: TGTGCCAGCATCGCCGGACAGGGCTCAACCTACGAGCAGTACTTC.

The CDR3 sequence is CASSVTGGSGANVLTF. The CDR3 coding sequence is TGTGCCAGCAGCGTAACAGGGGGCTCTGGGGCCAACGTCCTGACTTTC. This sequence joins TRBV5-8 and TRBJ2-6, with 8 bases matching TRBD1. V trimming: 4 bases; J trimming: 0 bases; junction bases outside the gene matches: 3. Per germline, CDR1 SGHTS and CDR2 YDEGEE. The CDR3 runs 16 residues.